The 17 T cell receptor beta chains below were found in one sample sequenced in a study of identical twins. Using its own MiXCR run on the 5' RACE reads, TCRdb lists one record per CDR3 protein. This sample yields about 890,000 distinct CDR3 sequences, of which more than 9% are seen a single time; under 2% belongs to the top ten. These records were also assigned to another study, of yellow fever vaccine responses in identical twins.

Sequenced input: PBMCs. These receptors originate from a woman younger than 35 in good health.

This clonotype came up a few times. The rearrangement links TRBV11-2 to TRBJ2-1; D not resolved. Between the trimmed V and J ends, which lost 7 bases and 5 bases, there was a span of 9 bases. In germline, CDR1 is SGHAT, CDR2 FQNNGV. The CDR3 extends over 12 amino acids. The CDR3 loop is CASIPFDNEQFF. The CDR3 bases are TGTGCCAGCATCCCATTCGACAATGAGCAGTTCTTC.

This clonotype has more than one count but fewer than ten. The V and J genes are TRBV6-1 and TRBJ2-2, with 8 bases lining up with TRBD1. CDR1 MNHNS and CDR2 SASEGT come from the germline V gene. The CDR3 totals 17 residues. After removal of 2 bases from V and 1 base from J, the junction contained 6 bases not matched to a gene. The CDR3 reads CASSEFLGTGNTGELFF. For the CDR3, the DNA is TGTGCCAGCAGTGAATTTTTGGGGACAGGGAACACCGGGGAGCTGTTTTTT.

This rearrangement joins TRBV2 to TRBJ2-2; perhaps TRBD1 as D (5 bases). V gave up 7 bases and J gave up 1 base, with 22 bases separating them. The CDR3 runs to 18 residues. CDR1 and CDR2 (germline): SNHLY, FYNNEI. DNA of the CDR3: TGTGCCAGCAATAGGGGCACAAACGCCAGGGTGAACACCGGGGAGCTGTTTTTT. Encoded protein: CASNRGTNARVNTGELFF.

This clonotype was detected a few times. This chain connects TRBV15 to TRBJ1-1; unclear D gene. The CDR3 contains 13 residues. Trimming removed 0 bases from V and 11 bases from J, with 13 bases in between. The germline V gene has CDR1 LNHNV and CDR2 YYDKDF (reference sequence). The CDR3 DNA reads as TGTGCCACCAGCAGAGATTTCTCCGGCGAGGCTTTCTTT. Protein: CATSRDFSGEAFF.

The chain uses TRBV18 and TRBJ2-7, with 8 bases aligning to TRBD1. The V and J ends lost 4 bases and 2 bases, in that order; junction bases with no gene match: 1. The CDR3 spans 13 residues. The germline V gene encodes CDR1 KGHSH and CDR2 LQKENI. The DNA of the CDR3 is TGTGCCAGCTCACAGGACAGGGCCTACGAGCAGTACGTC. Amino acid sequence: CASSQDRAYEQYV.

V and J are TRBV3-1 and TRBJ2-1; no reliable D call. Germline lookup yields CDR1 LGHDT and CDR2 YNNKEL (reference sequence). CDR3 length equals 13 residues. Trimming removed 0 bases from V and 8 bases from J, with 8 bases in between. CDR3 region: CASSQELPDEQFF. For the CDR3, the DNA is TGTGCCAGCAGCCAAGAACTCCCCGATGAGCAGTTCTTC.

In its sample, this clonotype was seen many times. J is TRBJ2-2 and V is TRBV7-2; no firm D call. Germline values: CDR1 SGHTA, CDR2 FQGNSA. There are 16 residues in the CDR3. The V end was cut by 1 base, the J end by 5 bases, with 14 bases between. CDR3 sequence: CASSLVVRSVTGELFF. The CDR3 DNA reads as TGTGCCAGCAGCTTAGTAGTGCGGTCGGTGACCGGGGAGCTGTTTTTT.

This clonotype was seen only once. The chain is built from TRBV7-8 and TRBJ2-7; 10 bases map to TRBD1. Looked up from germline, CDR1 is SGHVS and CDR2 is FQNEAQ. V trimming: 5 bases; J trimming: 4 bases; junction bases outside the gene matches: 8. The CDR3 extends over 15 amino acids. The CDR3 protein is CASSPRTGGPYEQYF. The CDR3 DNA is TGTGCCAGCAGCCCGCGGACAGGGGGTCCGTACGAGCAGTACTTC.

Many counts were recorded for this clonotype. The chain recombines TRBV28 with TRBJ2-7, with 7 bases lining up with TRBD2. After removal of 5 bases from V and 3 bases from J, the junction contained 4 bases not matched to a gene. Germline CDR1 is MDHEN and CDR2 is SYDVKM. The CDR3 covers 13 residues. The CDR3 protein is CASSPPGGYEQYF. The CDR3 bases are TGTGCCAGCAGTCCACCGGGGGGCTACGAGCAGTACTTC.

This clonotype was counted at least ten times. The rearrangement joins TRBV4-1 to TRBJ2-5, with a weak D call TRBD2 (5 bases). From germline, CDR1 is MGHRA and CDR2 YSYEKL. The CDR3 is 12 residues long. V was pared by 2 bases and J by 6 bases, with 7 bases between. In DNA, the CDR3 is TGCGCCAGCAGCCAACTCGGGAAGACCCAGTACTTC. Its protein is CASSQLGKTQYF.

The chain couples TRBV7-2 to TRBJ2-1; TRBD2 aligns across 9 bases. Trimming at V came to 1 base and at J to 3 bases, leaving 4 bases not matched to a gene. The germline CDR1 and CDR2 sequences are SGHTA and FQGNSA. This CDR3 is 16 amino acids long. CDR3 DNA: TGTGCCAGCAGCTTAGTAGGCGGGAGGGTCTACAATGAGCAGTTCTTC. It is translated as CASSLVGGRVYNEQFF.

This clonotype was counted ten times or more. The rearrangement joins TRBV15 to TRBJ2-7; D call uncertain. Per germline, CDR1 LNHNV and CDR2 YYDKDF (reference sequence). The ends were cut back, 5 bases at V and 6 bases at J, with 23 bases in the middle. This CDR3 comprises 16 residues. For the CDR3, the DNA is TGTGCCACCAGCTCCTGGATGGTTAGAGAGGAACCCGAGCAGTACTTC. As protein: CATSSWMVREEPEQYF.

This clonotype was seen many times. The V and J genes are TRBV6-5 and TRBJ2-3; D might be TRBD1 (6 bases). V was shortened by 2 bases and J by 0 bases, with 12 bases between the two germline ends. CDR3 length: 16 residues. Germline CDR1 reads MNHEY; CDR2 reads SVGAGI. The CDR3 DNA follows: TGTGCCAGCAGTTACAGCGCTACAGGGAGCACAGATACGCAGTATTTT. Residues: CASSYSATGSTDTQYF.

In its sample, this clonotype was seen many times. The V and J genes are TRBV5-1 and TRBJ2-2; 8 bases match TRBD1. V lost 4 bases and J lost 5; bases outside the gene matches: 7. Germline lookup yields CDR1 SGHRS and CDR2 YFSETQ. This CDR3 has 15 amino acids. CDR3 DNA sequence: TGCGCCAGCAGCCCCCAGGGGGCGTTGACCGGGGAGCTGTTTTTT. Amino acids: CASSPQGALTGELFF.

This clonotype was detected a few times. The CDR3 DNA reads as TGTGCCAGCAGCGGACGGGGGGGCGGTCAGACCCAGTACTTC. It codes for CASSGRGGGQTQYF. The chain combines TRBV14 with TRBJ2-5; 8 positions agree with TRBD2. V trimming: 5 bases; J trimming: 6 bases; junction bases outside the gene matches: 8. The CDR3 length is 14 residues. CDR1 and CDR2 (germline): SGHDN, FVKESK.

This clonotype was found a few times. The chain carries TRBV4-2 and TRBJ2-7; 10 positions agree with TRBD2. Germline V gives CDR1 LGHNA, CDR2 YNFKEQ. J lost 6 bases, V lost 0 bases, and 5 bases had no gene match. The CDR3 runs 15 residues. CDR3 protein: CASSQEASGGGEQYV. The DNA for the CDR3 is TGTGCCAGCAGCCAAGAGGCTAGCGGGGGCGGCGAGCAGTACGTC.

This clonotype occurred many times. This chain uses TRBV12-3 or TRBV12-4 with TRBJ1-2; D perhaps matches TRBD1 (6 bases). The CDR3 is 12 amino acids. Trimming pared 7 bases from V and 8 bases from J, leaving 14 bases between. CDR3 sequence reads: CASTETGEGYTF. CDR3 bases: TGTGCCAGCACCGAGACAGGCGAGGGCTACACCTTC.